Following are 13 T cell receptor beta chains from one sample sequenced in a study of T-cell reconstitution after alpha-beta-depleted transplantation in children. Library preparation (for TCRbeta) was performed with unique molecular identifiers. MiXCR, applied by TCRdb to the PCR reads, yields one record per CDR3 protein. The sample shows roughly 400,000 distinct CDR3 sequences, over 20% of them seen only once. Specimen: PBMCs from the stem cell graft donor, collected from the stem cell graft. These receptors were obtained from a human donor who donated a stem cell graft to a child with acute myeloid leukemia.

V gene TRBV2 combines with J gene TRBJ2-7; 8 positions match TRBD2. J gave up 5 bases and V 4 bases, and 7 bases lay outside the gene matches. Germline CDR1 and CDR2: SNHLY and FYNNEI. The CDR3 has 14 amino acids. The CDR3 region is CASSGVGLVNEQYF. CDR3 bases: TGTGCCAGCAGTGGCGTGGGACTAGTAAACGAGCAGTACTTC.

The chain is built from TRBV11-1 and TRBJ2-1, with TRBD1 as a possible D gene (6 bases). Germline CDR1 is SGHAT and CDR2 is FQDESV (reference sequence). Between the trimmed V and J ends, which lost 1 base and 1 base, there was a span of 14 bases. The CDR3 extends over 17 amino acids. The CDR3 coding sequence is TGTGCCAGCAGCTTAGGCGTCGGGACACCGTCCTACAATGAGCAGTTCTTC. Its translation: CASSLGVGTPSYNEQFF.

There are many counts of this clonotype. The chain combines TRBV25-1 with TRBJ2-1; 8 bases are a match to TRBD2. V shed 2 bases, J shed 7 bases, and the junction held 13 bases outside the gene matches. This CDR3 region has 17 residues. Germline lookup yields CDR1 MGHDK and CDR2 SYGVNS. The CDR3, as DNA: TGTGCCAGCAGTGAACCAGCGGGAGATTCTATGCGGAATGAGCAGTTCTTC. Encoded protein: CASSEPAGDSMRNEQFF.

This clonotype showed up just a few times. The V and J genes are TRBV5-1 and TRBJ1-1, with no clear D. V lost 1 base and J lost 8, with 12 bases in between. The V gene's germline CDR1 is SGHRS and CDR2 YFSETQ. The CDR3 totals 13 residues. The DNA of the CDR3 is TGCGCCAGCAGCTTGTCCGGCTTTCGGGAAGCTTTCTTT. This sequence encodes CASSLSGFREAFF.

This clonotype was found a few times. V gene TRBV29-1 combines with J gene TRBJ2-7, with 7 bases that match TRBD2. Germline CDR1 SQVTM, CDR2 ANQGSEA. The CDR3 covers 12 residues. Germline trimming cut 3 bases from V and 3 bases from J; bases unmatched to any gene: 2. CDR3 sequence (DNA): TGCAGCGTTGAGGGGGGGGACTACGAGCAGTACTTC. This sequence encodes CSVEGGDYEQYF.

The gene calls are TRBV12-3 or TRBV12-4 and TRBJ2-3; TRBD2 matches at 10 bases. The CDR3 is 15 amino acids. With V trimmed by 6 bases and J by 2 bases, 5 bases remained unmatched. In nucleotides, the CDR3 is TGTGCCAGCAGACGAACTAGCGGGGTCACAGATACGCAGTATTTT. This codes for CASRRTSGVTDTQYF.

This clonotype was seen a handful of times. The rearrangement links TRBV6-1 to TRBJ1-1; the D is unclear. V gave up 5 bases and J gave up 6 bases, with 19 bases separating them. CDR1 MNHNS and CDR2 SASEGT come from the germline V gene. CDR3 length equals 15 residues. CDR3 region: CASSTRLSPGPEAFF. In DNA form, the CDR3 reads TGTGCCAGCAGTACCCGCCTGAGCCCGGGCCCTGAAGCTTTCTTT.

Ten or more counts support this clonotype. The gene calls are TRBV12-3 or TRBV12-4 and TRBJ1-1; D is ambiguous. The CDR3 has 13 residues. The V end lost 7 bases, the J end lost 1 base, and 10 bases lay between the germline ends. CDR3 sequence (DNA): TGTGCCAGCAACAAGGGCCAGAACACTGAAGCTTTCTTT. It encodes CASNKGQNTEAFF.

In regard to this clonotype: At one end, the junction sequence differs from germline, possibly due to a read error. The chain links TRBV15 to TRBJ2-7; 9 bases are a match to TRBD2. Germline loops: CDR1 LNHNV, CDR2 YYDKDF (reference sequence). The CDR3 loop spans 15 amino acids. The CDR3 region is CATSGDGTSRHEQYF. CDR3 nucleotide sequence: TGTGCCACCAGCGGAGACGGGACTAGCCGCCACGAGCAGTACTTC.

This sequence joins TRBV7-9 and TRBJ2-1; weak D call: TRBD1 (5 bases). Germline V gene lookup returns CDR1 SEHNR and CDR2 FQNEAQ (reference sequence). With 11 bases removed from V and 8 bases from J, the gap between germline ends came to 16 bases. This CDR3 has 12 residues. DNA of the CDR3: TGTGCCGCTAAAACAGACAGTTATGAGCAGTTCTTC. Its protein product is CAAKTDSYEQFF.

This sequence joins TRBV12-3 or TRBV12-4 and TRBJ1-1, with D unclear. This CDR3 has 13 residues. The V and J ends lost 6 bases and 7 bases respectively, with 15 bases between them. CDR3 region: CASRTRPGVEAFF. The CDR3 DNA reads TGTGCCAGCAGGACCCGACCTGGGGTTGAAGCTTTCTTT.

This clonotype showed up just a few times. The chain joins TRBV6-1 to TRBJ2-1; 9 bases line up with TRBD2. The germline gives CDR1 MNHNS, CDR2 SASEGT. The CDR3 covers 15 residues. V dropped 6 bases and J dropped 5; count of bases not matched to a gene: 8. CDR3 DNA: TGTGCCAGCAGGGTGTGGACTAGCGAGAACAATGAGCAGTTCTTC. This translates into CASRVWTSENNEQFF.

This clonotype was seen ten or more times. This CDR3 reads CASSWDRNTEAFF. The CDR3 DNA sequence: TGTGCCAGCAGTTGGGACAGGAACACTGAAGCTTTCTTT. The J gene is TRBJ1-1, the V gene TRBV27; 7 nucleotides line up with TRBD1. This CDR3 has 13 amino acids. The J segment lost 1 base and the V segment lost 4 bases, leaving 0 bases of the junction unmatched. The germline CDR1 and CDR2 sequences are MNHEY and SMNVEV (reference sequence).